Below are 10 T cell receptor beta chains sequenced from a single sample in a study of Graves' ophthalmopathy and Graves' hyperthyroidism (dated by TCRdb to 2016 to 2018). Reads for this sample came from an Illumina HiSeq 2000. For repertoire sequencing, TCR beta CDR3 regions were amplified from RNA transcripts. The first round was an RT-PCR using HTBI primers with the Qiagen OneStep RT-PCR kit, and this first round was followed by a second-round multiplex PCR, then size selection and purification. TCRdb reanalyzed the raw reads on its own, using fastp at Q25 for trimming and MiXCR for clone calling, and kept in-frame beta chains. Every CDR3 protein is listed once, alongside the most common genes and DNA of its rows. The table for this sample lists 650,000 to 800,000 distinct CDR3 sequences; just over 40% of them were counted only once. The ten largest make up over 2.5% of the sample. Source material: peripheral blood. The receptors come from an adult man with Graves' ophthalmopathy.

This clonotype has ten or more counts. This chain uses TRBV7-3 with TRBJ2-2; D is perhaps TRBD2 (6 bases). This CDR3 region has 15 residues. V lost 5 bases and J lost 8, with 18 bases in between. Germline CDR1 reads SGHTA; CDR2 reads FQGTGA. The CDR3 region has the DNA TGTGCCAGCAGCGCGGATCCCTCACGGGGGGGGGAGCTGTTTTTT. The encoded protein is CASSADPSRGGELFF.

At least ten counts were recorded for this clonotype. The chain has TRBV11-2 and TRBJ1-2, with D unresolved. V was clipped by 5 bases and J by 4 bases, with 14 bases between them. CDR3 size: 14 residues. CDR1 SGHAT and CDR2 FQNNGV come from the germline V gene. The CDR3 here is CASSRQEDSYGYTF. The CDR3 nucleotides read TGTGCCAGCAGCCGCCAAGAGGATTCCTATGGCTACACCTTC.

As for this clonotype: This sequence may be a read error, since a much larger clone differs from it by one base. This sequence joins TRBV7-6 and TRBJ1-6; D unclear. Between the trimmed V and J ends, which lost 8 bases and 7 bases, there was a span of 18 bases. The CDR3 length is 15 residues. Germline V gene lookup returns CDR1 SGHVS and CDR2 FNYEAQ. CDR3 nucleotide sequence: TGTGCCAGCGGCACCGGACCGGGCCGAAATTCACCCCTCCACTTT. This gives the protein CASGTGPGRNSPLHF.

With regard to this clonotype: The junction shows a germline mismatch at one end, possibly a read error. In nucleotides, the CDR3 is TGTGCCAGCAGTTACGGGTACAGTGTAGGTGAAGCTTTCTTT. It codes for CASSYGYSVGEAFF. V usage is TRBV10-3 and J usage is TRBJ1-1; D is unresolved. The CDR3 has 14 amino acids. Germline V CDR1 and CDR2: ENHRY, SYGVKD.

This sequence joins TRBV29-1 and TRBJ2-5, with 11 bases identical to TRBD2. The CDR3 is made up of 14 amino acids. The germline CDR1 and CDR2 sequences are SQVTM and ANQGSEA. J was trimmed by 4 bases and V by 4 bases; bases with no gene match: 5. CDR3 amino acids: CSVGLAGRSETQYF. The CDR3 nucleotides are TGCAGCGTTGGACTAGCGGGAAGGTCAGAGACCCAGTACTTC.

At least ten counts were recorded for this clonotype. The rearrangement uses TRBV27 and TRBJ1-2, with no clear D. Trimming removed 5 bases from V and 4 bases from J, with 11 bases in between. Germline CDR1 MNHEY, CDR2 SMNVEV (reference sequence). There are 13 residues in the CDR3. CDR3 nucleotides: TGTGCCAGCAGTAGCCTGGACCGCTATGGCTACACCTTC. Its protein product is CASSSLDRYGYTF.

The chain has TRBV7-9 and TRBJ1-1; 8 nucleotides line up with TRBD1. The V and J ends lost 5 bases and 1 base, in that order; junction bases with no gene match: 6. Germline CDR1 is SEHNR and CDR2 is FQNEAQ (reference sequence). CDR3 length: 15 amino acids. The CDR3: CASSKPGTGNTEAFF. The CDR3 nucleotides are TGTGCCAGCAGCAAACCCGGGACAGGGAACACTGAAGCTTTCTTT.

This clonotype was observed at least ten times. V and J are TRBV2 and TRBJ2-6; D gene unclear. Between the trimmed V and J ends, which lost 4 bases and 0 bases, there was a span of 10 bases. Germline V CDR1 and CDR2: SNHLY, FYNNEI. There are 16 residues in the CDR3. CDR3 DNA: TGTGCCAGCAGTGTTCGGACCGGCTCTGGGGCCAACGTCCTGACTTTC. This sequence encodes CASSVRTGSGANVLTF.

This chain joins TRBV15 and TRBJ2-6, with D perhaps given as TRBD1 or TRBD2 (5 bases each). This CDR3 has 11 amino acids. Looked up from germline, CDR1 is LNHNV and CDR2 is YYDKDF (reference sequence). Trimming removed 3 bases from V and 16 bases from J, with 10 bases in between. CDR3 sequence reads: CATSSGGGLTF. The CDR3 nucleotides are TGTGCCACCAGCAGTGGGGGTGGGCTGACTTTC.

This clonotype came up many times. The gene calls are TRBV2 and TRBJ2-7, with 9 bases fitting TRBD1. This CDR3 has 14 amino acids. CDR1 SNHLY and CDR2 FYNNEI come from the germline V gene. The V and J ends lost 2 bases and 6 bases, in that order; junction bases with no gene match: 5. CDR3 sequence: CASSEMDRGAEQYF. CDR3 sequence (DNA): TGTGCCAGCAGTGAAATGGACAGGGGTGCCGAGCAGTACTTC.